Shown below are 2 T cell receptor beta chains from a single sample sequenced in a study of glioma-infiltrating T cells. Using RNA template, CDR3s of TCR alpha and beta were amplified with iRepertoire arm-PCR. TCRdb itself ran the multiplex PCR reads through MiXCR, one entry per CDR3 protein. The sample comprises roughly 3,100 distinct CDR3 sequences, 35% to 55% of which are singletons, and approximately 52% rests with the top ten. The sample comprised glioma tissue, nonneoplastic brain tissue, or PBMCs (not recorded which). The receptors originated from a human donor with low-grade glioma or glioblastoma, undergoing nonglioma brain surgery, or in good health (not recorded which).

This clonotype was seen repeatedly, ten times or more. The chain employs TRBV7-9 and TRBJ2-5; D call uncertain. The V gene's germline CDR1 is SEHNR and CDR2 FQNEAQ (reference sequence). The CDR3 runs to 13 residues. The V end was cut by 1 base, the J end by 2 bases, with 5 bases between. CDR3 sequence reads: CASSLVGQETQYF. The CDR3 DNA reads TGTGCCAGCAGCTTAGTGGGTCAAGAGACCCAGTACTTC. The variable domain in full, completed from reference TRBV7-9 and TRBJ2-5, reads DTGVSQNPRHKITKRGQNVTFRCDPISEHNRLYWYRQTLGQGPEFLTYFQNEAQLEKSRLLSDRFSAERPKGSFSTLEIQRTEQGDSAMYLCASSLVGQETQYFGPGTRLLVL.

The CDR3 DNA reads as TGTGCCAGCAGCCGGGAGCTAGCGCGCGAGCAGTACTTC. It is translated as CASSRELAREQYF. V is TRBV6-1 and J is TRBJ2-7; D is perhaps TRBD2 (6 bases). Germline-derived CDR1 and CDR2 are MNHNS and SASEGT. The V end was cut by 6 bases, the J end by 6 bases, with 15 bases between. This CDR3 has 13 amino acids.